These T cell receptor beta chains were read from a single sample in a study of PD-L1 blockade in urothelial cancer. Profiled with immunoSEQ multiplex PCR; TCRdb holds only in-frame clones, not every one. Of 30,000 to 40,000 clones in the sample, more than 70% were seen once. The starting material was PBMCs, obtained around atezolizumab (anti-PD-L1) treatment. These TCRs come from a man aged 60 to 75 with urothelial cancer. Both conserved end residues are part of each CDR3. Fields, in order: D gene, V gene, clone size, J gene, CDR3 protein, CDR3 DNA. A D gene is named only where the DNA matches it firmly. Where a row states a size, it is once, few, many or the class of an expanded clone; other rows omit it.

.	TRBV28	.	TRBJ2-2	CASMSPIRGMGTGELFF	TGTGCCAGCATGAGTCCCATAAGGGGGATGGGCACCGGGGAGCTGTTTTTT
TRBD2	TRBV4-1	.	TRBJ2-2	CASSQDLASGGPSTGELFF	TGCGCCAGCAGCCAAGATCTCGCTAGCGGGGGGCCGAGCACCGGGGAGCTGTTTTTT
TRBD1	TRBV7-9	few	TRBJ1-6	CASSLAGGDNSPLHF	TGTGCCAGCAGCTTAGCAGGGGGCGATAATTCACCCCTCCACTTT
TRBD1	TRBV28	medium-sized	TRBJ2-7	CASSLLTGGFSEQYF	TGTGCCAGCAGTTTGTTGACAGGGGGCTTTTCCGAGCAGTACTTC
.	TRBV12-2	.	TRBJ1-3	CASRLAVLGRGPDTIYF	TGTGCAAGTCGCTTAGCCGTCCTAGGCAGGGGGCCTGACACCATATATTTT
.	TRBV28	many	TRBJ2-1	CASSGRGYDEQFF	TGTGCCAGCTCAGGCAGGGGTTACGATGAGCAGTTCTTC
.	TRBV5-1	.	TRBJ2-2	CASREKGTPNTGELFF	TGCGCCAGCAGAGAAAAAGGGACACCGAACACCGGGGAGCTGTTTTTT
.	TRBV28	once	TRBJ1-5	CASSGTRSSNQPQHF	TGTGCCAGCAGCGGGACAAGGTCCAGCAATCAGCCCCAGCATTTT
.	TRBV5-1	once	TRBJ1-3	CASSYRQQFNPISGNTIYF	TGCGCCAGCAGCTATCGACAGCAATTCAATCCTATCTCTGGAAACACCATATATTTT
.	TRBV21-1	.	TRBJ2-7	CASSTLGQDSYEQYF	TGTGCCAGCAGCACCCTCGGACAGGATTCCTACGAGCAGTACTTC
TRBD2	TRBV4-3	.	TRBJ2-7	CASSPSWPAGEAFYEQYF	TGCGCCAGCAGCCCCTCGTGGCCAGCGGGAGAGGCATTCTACGAGCAGTACTTC
TRBD2	TRBV7-9	.	TRBJ2-3	CASSLVRTSGSVGTDTQYF	TGTGCCAGCAGCTTAGTACGTACTAGCGGGAGTGTGGGCACAGATACGCAGTATTTT
TRBD1	TRBV4-2	.	TRBJ1-2	CASSQVSGTGTYGYTF	TGTGCCAGCAGCCAAGTATCCGGGACAGGCACCTATGGCTACACCTTC
TRBD1	TRBV15	.	TRBJ2-3	CATSGAGGRSDTQYF	TGTGCCACCAGCGGGGCAGGGGGCAGGTCAGATACGCAGTATTTT
.	TRBV19	.	TRBJ2-5	CASSRPAQETQYF	TGTGCCAGTAGCCGCCCAGCGCAAGAGACCCAGTACTTC
TRBD2	TRBV14	.	TRBJ2-1	CASSQDPSGRMSEQFF	TGTGCCAGCAGCCAAGATCCTAGCGGGAGGATGAGTGAGCAGTTCTTC
.	TRBV7-2	.	TRBJ2-7	CASSPPTISGEQYF	TGTGCCAGCAGCCCCCCGACGATTTCGGGCGAGCAGTACTTC